This T cell receptor beta chain is from a study of blood T cell repertoires in COVID-19. Study in general: Samples taken during acute and convalescent COVID-19 were collected in the United States, Italy and Spain. T cells, B-cell-depleted T cells, or PBMCs supplied cDNA or gDNA.

Participants' own reports of clinical history determined their cohort assignment. The method was immunoSEQ multiplex PCR; TCRdb's version includes in-frame clones alone and lacks a portion of them. The sample includes roughly 250,000 clones, about nine tenths of them seen just once. The receptor was derived from a woman in her late teens or twenties who had recovered from COVID-19. Sequencing input: PBMCs or T cells enriched from blood (not recorded which).

The CDR3: CASREYETGNTEAFF. The CDR3 nucleotides are TGTGCCAGTAGGGAGTACGAGACTGGGAACACTGAAGCTTTCTTT. The genes are TRBV19 and TRBJ1-1, with no clear D. The CDR3 runs to 15 residues. V lost 6 bases and J 1 base, leaving 15 bases between the germline ends. The germline V gene encodes CDR1 LNHDA and CDR2 SQIVND (reference sequence). Full variable domain (outside the CDR3, taken from reference TRBV19 and TRBJ1-1): DGGITQSPKYLFRKEGQNVTLSCEQNLNHDAMYWYRQDPGQGLRLIYYSQIVNDFQKGDIAEGYSVSREKKESFPLTVTSAQKNPTAFYLCASREYETGNTEAFFGQGTRLTVV.